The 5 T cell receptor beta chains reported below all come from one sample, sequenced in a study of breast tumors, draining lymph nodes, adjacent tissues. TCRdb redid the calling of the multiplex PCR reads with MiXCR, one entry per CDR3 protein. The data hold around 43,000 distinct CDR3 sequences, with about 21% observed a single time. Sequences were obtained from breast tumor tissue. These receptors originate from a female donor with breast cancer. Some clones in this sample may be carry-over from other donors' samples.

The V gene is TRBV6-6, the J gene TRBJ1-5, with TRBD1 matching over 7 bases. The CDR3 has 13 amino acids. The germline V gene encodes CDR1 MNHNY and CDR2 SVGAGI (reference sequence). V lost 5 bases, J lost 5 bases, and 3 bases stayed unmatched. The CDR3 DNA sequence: TGTGCCAGCAGTCAGCAGGGGGATCAGCCCCAGCATTTT. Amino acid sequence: CASSQQGDQPQHF.

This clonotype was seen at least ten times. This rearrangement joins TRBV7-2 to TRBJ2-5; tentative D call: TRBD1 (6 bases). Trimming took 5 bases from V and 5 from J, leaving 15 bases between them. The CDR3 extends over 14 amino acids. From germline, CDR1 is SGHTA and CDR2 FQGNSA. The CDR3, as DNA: TGTGCCAGCAGCCATGACAGGTTTTTGGAGACCCAGTACTTC. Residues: CASSHDRFLETQYF.

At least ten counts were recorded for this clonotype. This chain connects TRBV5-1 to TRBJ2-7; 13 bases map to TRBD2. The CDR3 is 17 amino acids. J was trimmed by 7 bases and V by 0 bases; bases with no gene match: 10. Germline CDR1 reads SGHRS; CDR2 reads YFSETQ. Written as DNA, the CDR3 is TGCGCCAGCAGCTTGGCGGGACTAGCGGGACGGGTGAGAGAGCAGTACTTC. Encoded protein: CASSLAGLAGRVREQYF.

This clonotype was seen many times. This chain's CDR3 is CASSLRKRGSTGELFF. The CDR3 bases are TGTGCCAGCAGCTTACGGAAGCGGGGGAGCACCGGGGAGCTGTTTTTT. V and J are TRBV7-2 and TRBJ2-2; 8 bases match TRBD2. Germline V lookup: CDR1 SGHTA, CDR2 FQGNSA. CDR3 length equals 16 residues. V trimming: 2 bases; J trimming: 4 bases; junction bases outside the gene matches: 6.

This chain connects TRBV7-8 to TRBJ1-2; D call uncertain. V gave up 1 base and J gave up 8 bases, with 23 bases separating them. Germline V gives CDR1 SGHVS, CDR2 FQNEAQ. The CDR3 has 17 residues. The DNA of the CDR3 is TGTGCCAGCAGCTTAGAGCTCTTTTTGGCGGATACCCAGGGCTACACCTTC. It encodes CASSLELFLADTQGYTF.